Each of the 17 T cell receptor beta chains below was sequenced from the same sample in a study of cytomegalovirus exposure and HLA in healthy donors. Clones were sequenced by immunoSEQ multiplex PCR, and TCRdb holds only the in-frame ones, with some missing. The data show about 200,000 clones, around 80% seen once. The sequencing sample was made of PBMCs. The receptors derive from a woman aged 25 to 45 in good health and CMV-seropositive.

CDR3 DNA sequence: TGTGCCAGCAGCGCAACCCGTTTATGGGGGGCAGATACGCAGTATTTT. Its protein product is CASSATRLWGADTQYF. V is TRBV9 and J is TRBJ2-3; weak D call: TRBD2 (6 bases). The CDR3 has 16 residues. Germline lookup yields CDR1 SGDLS and CDR2 YYNGEE. The germline V and J ends were trimmed by 3 bases and 4 bases, with 18 bases remaining between them.

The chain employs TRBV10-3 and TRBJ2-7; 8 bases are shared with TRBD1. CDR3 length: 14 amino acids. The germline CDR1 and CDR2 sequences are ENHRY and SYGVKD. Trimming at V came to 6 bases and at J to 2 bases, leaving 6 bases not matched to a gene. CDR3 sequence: CAIRDSTGAYEQYF. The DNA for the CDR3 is TGTGCCATCAGGGATTCGACAGGGGCCTACGAGCAGTACTTC.

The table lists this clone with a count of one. This chain's CDR3 is CASSEETSGISEQFF. CDR3 bases: TGTGCCAGCAGTGAAGAGACTAGCGGGATTAGTGAGCAGTTCTTC. The chain employs TRBV6-1 and TRBJ2-1, with TRBD2 identical over 11 bases. V was clipped by 1 base and J by 9 bases; unmatched bases: 5. The germline V gene has CDR1 MNHNS and CDR2 SASEGT. CDR3 length: 15 residues.

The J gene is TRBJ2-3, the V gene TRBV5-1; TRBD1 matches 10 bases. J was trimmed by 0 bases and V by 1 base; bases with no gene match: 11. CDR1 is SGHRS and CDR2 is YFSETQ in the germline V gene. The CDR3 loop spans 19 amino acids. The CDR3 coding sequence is TGCGCCAGCAGCTTGTTCCGGGACAGGGGAACGGGCAGCACAGATACGCAGTATTTT. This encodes CASSLFRDRGTGSTDTQYF.

CDR3 sequence: CASSRPTDRGHGYTF. For the CDR3, the DNA is TGCGCCAGCAGCCGTCCCACCGACAGGGGGCACGGCTACACCTTC. V usage is TRBV4-1 and J usage is TRBJ1-2; 10 nucleotides agree with TRBD1. The CDR3 contains 15 residues. The V and J ends lost 4 bases and 8 bases, in that order; junction bases with no gene match: 10. Germline CDR1 reads MGHRA; CDR2 reads YSYEKL.

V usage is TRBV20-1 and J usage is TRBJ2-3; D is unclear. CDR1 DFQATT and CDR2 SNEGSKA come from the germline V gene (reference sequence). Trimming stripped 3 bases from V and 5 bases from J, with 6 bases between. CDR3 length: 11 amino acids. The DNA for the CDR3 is TGCAGTGCTAGCCCAGAAGATACGCAGTATTTT. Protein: CSASPEDTQYF.

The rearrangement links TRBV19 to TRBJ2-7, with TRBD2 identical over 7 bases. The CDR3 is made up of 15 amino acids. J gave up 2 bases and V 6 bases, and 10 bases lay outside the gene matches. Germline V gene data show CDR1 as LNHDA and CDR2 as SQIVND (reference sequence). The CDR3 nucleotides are TGTGCCAGTAGCCCGTCGGCAGGGAGGGCCTACGAGCAGTACTTC. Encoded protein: CASSPSAGRAYEQYF.

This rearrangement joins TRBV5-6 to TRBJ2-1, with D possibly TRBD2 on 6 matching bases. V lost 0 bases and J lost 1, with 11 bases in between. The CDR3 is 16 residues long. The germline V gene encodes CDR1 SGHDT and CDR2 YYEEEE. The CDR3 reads CASSLGPGSSYNEQFF. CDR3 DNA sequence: TGTGCCAGCAGCTTGGGTCCCGGGAGTTCCTACAATGAGCAGTTCTTC.

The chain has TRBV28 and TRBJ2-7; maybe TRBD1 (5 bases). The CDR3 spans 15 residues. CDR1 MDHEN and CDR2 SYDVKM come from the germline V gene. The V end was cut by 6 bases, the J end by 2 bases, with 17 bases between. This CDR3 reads CASRTTESSPYEQYF. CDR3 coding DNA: TGTGCCAGCAGGACGACAGAGTCCTCCCCCTACGAGCAGTACTTC.

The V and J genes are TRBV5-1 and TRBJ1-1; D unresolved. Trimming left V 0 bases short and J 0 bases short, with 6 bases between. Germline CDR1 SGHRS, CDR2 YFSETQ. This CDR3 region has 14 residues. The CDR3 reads CASSLARMNTEAFF. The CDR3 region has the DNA TGCGCCAGCAGCTTGGCCCGTATGAACACTGAAGCTTTCTTT.

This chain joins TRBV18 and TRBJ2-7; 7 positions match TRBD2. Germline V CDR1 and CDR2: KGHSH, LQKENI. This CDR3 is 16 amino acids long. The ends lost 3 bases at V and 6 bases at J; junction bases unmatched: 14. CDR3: CASSPTGGGTLSEQYF. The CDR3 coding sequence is TGTGCCAGCTCACCGACGGGAGGAGGTACCCTTTCCGAGCAGTACTTC.

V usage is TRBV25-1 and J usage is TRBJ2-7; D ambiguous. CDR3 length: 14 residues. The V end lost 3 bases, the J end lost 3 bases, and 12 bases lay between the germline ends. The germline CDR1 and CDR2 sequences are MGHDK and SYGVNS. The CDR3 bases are TGTGCCAGCAGTGAGTTCCTGGTAGTCTACGAGCAGTACTTC. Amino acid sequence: CASSEFLVVYEQYF.

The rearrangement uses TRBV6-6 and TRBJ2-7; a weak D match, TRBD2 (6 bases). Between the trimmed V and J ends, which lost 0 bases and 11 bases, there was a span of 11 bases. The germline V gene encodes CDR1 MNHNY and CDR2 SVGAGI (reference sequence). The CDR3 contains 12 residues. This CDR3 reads CASSYSEREEYF. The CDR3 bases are TGTGCCAGCAGTTACTCGGAAAGGGAGGAGTACTTC.

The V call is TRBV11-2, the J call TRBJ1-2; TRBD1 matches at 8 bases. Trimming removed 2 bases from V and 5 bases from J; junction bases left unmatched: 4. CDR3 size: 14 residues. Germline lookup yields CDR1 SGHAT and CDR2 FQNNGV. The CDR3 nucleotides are TGTGCCAGCAGCTTAACAGGGGGAATGTATGGCTACACCTTC. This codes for CASSLTGGMYGYTF.

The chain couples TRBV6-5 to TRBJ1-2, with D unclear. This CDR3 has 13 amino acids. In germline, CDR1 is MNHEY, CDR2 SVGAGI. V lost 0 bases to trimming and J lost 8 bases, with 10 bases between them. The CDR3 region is CASSYSDPRGYTF. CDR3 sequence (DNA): TGTGCCAGCAGTTACTCTGACCCGCGGGGCTACACCTTC.

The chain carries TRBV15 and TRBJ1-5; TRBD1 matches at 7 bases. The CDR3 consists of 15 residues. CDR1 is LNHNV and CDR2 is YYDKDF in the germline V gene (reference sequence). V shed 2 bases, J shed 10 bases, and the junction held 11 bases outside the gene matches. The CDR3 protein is CATSRTQGSRGPQHF. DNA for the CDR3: TGTGCCACCAGCAGAACACAGGGGTCTAGGGGTCCCCAGCATTTT.

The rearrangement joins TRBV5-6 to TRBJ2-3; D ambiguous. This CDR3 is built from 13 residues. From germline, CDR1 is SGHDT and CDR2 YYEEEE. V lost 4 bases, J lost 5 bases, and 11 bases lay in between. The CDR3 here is CASSPITGDTQYF. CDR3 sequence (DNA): TGTGCCAGCAGCCCGATAACGGGAGATACGCAGTATTTT.